The clone carrying this T cell receptor beta chain was seen a handful of times. The sample comes from a study of T cells after yellow fever vaccination. Using its own MiXCR run on the 5' RACE reads, TCRdb lists one record per CDR3 protein. This sample has hundreds of thousands of distinct CDR3 sequences, with 18% found just once. The sequence was obtained from a man younger than 30 who received the YFV17D yellow fever vaccine. The sample consisted of PBMCs, taken before the yellow fever booster vaccination.

The CDR3 here is CASSPTRGRKQYV. In nucleotides, the CDR3 is TGTGCCAGCAGTCCCACACGGGGACGTAAGCAGTACGTC. The V gene is TRBV6-5, the J gene TRBJ2-7, with D perhaps being TRBD1 or TRBD2 (5 bases each). This CDR3 spans 13 amino acids. Germline V CDR1 and CDR2: MNHEY, SVGAGI. The V gene lost 5 bases and the J gene lost 8 bases, with 16 bases spanning the gap.